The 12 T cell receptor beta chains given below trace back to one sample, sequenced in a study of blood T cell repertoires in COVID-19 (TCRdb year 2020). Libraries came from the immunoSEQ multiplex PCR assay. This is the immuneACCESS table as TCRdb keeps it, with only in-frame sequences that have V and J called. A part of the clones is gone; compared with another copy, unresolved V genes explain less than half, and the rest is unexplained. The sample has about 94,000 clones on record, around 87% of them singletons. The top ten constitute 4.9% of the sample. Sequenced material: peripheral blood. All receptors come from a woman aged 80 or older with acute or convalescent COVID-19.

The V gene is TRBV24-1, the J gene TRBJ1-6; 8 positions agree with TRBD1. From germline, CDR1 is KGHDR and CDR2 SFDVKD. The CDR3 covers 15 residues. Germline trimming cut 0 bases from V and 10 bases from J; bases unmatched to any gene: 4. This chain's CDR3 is CATSDLIGQGSPLHF. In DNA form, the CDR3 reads TGTGCCACCAGTGATTTGATTGGACAGGGCTCACCCCTCCACTTT.

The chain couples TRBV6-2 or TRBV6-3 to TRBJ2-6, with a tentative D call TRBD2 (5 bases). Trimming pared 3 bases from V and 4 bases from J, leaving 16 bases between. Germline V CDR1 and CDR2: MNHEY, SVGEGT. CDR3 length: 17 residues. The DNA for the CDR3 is TGTGCCAGCAGTTATGCGGCGGGTCCCCCCGGGGCCAACGTCCTGACTTTC. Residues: CASSYAAGPPGANVLTF.

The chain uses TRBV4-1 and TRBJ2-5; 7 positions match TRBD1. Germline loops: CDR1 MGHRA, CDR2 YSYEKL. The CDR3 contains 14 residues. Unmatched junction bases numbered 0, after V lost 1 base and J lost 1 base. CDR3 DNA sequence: TGCGCCAGCAGCCAAGCAGGGGGCCAAGAGACCCAGTACTTC. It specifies CASSQAGGQETQYF.

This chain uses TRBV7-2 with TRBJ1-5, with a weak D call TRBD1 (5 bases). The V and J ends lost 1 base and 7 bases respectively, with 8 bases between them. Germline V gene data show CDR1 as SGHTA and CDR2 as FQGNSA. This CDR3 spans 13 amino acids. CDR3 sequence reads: CASSLEGRQPQHF. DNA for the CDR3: TGTGCCAGCAGCTTAGAGGGGCGCCAGCCCCAGCATTTT.

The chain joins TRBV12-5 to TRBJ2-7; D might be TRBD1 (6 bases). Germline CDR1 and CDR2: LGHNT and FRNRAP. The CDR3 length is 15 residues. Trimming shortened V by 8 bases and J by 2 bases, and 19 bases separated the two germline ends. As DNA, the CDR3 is TGTGCTAGTAGCCCCCCAACAGGGTATACCTACGAGCAGTACTTC. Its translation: CASSPPTGYTYEQYF.

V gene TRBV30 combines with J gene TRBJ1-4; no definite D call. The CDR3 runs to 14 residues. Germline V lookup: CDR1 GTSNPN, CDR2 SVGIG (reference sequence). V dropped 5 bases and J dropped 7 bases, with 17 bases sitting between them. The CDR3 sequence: CAWAGASIGEKLFF. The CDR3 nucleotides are TGTGCCTGGGCGGGAGCATCTATAGGTGAAAAACTGTTTTTT.

The DNA of the CDR3 is TGCAGCGTTTTTTTATTTACCGGGGGTGACTATGGCTACACCTTC. This translates into CSVFLFTGGDYGYTF. The rearrangement links TRBV29-1 to TRBJ1-2, with D possibly matching TRBD1 (5 bases). The CDR3 has 15 residues. Germline V gene lookup returns CDR1 SQVTM and CDR2 ANQGSEA. V lost 5 bases, J lost 3 bases, and 19 bases lay in between.

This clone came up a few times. CDR3 DNA sequence: TGTGCCAGCAGCCTAACAAGCGGGAGGGCATCCGAGCAGTACTTC. Its translation: CASSLTSGRASEQYF. The V and J genes are TRBV7-6 and TRBJ2-7; 10 bases agree with TRBD2. The CDR3 covers 15 residues. The germline CDR1 and CDR2 sequences are SGHVS and FNYEAQ. V gave up 5 bases and J gave up 6 bases; unmatched junction bases: 10.

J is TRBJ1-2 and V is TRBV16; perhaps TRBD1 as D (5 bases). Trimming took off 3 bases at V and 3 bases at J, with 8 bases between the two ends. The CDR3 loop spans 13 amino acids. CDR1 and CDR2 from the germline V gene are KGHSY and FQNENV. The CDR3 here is CASSHLTDYGYTF. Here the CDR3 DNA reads TGTGCCAGCAGCCACTTGACAGACTATGGCTACACCTTC.

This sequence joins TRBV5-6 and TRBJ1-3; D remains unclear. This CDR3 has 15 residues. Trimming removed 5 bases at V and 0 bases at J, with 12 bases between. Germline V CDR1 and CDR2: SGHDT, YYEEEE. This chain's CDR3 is CASRTRGSSGNTIYF. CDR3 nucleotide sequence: TGTGCCAGCAGGACACGGGGATCCTCTGGAAACACCATATATTTT.

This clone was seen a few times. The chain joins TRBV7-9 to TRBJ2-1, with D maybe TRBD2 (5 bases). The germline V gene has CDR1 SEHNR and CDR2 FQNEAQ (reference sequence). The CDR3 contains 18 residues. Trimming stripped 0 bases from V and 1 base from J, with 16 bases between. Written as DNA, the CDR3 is TGTGCCAGCAGCTTAGCGGGTGGACTTTGGAAGTCCTACAATGAGCAGTTCTTC. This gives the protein CASSLAGGLWKSYNEQFF. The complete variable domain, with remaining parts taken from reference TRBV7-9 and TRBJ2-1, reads DTGVSQNPRHKITKRGQNVTFRCDPISEHNRLYWYRQTLGQGPEFLTYFQNEAQLEKSRLLSDRFSAERPKGSFSTLEIQRTEQGDSAMYLCASSLAGGLWKSYNEQFFGPGTRLTVL.

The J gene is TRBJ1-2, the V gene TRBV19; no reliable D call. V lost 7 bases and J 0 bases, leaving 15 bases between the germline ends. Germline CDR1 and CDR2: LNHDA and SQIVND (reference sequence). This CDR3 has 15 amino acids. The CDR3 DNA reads TGTGCCAGTACAGTTGGCGGAGCAACTAACTATGGCTACACCTTC. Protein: CASTVGGATNYGYTF.